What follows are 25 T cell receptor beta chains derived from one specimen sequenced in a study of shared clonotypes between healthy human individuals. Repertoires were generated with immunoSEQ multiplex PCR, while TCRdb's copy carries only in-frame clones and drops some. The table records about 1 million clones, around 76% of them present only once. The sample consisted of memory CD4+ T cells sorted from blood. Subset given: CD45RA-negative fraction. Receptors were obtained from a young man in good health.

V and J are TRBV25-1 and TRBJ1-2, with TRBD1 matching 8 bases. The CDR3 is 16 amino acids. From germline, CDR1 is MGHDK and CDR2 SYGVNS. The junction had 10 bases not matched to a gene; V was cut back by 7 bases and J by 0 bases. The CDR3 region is CASNRDRNTPNYGYTF. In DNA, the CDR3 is TGTGCCAGCAACCGGGACAGGAACACCCCTAACTATGGCTACACCTTC.

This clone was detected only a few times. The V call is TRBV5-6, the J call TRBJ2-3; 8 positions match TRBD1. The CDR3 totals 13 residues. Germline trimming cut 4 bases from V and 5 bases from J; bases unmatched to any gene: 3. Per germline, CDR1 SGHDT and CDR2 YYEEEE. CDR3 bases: TGTGCCAGCAGCCAGGACAGGGAAGATACGCAGTATTTT. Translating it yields CASSQDREDTQYF. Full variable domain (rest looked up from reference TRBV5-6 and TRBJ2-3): DAGVTQSPTHLIKTRGQQVTLRCSPKSGHDTVSWYQQALGQGPQFIFQYYEEEERQRGNFPDRFSGHQFPNYSSELNVNALLLGDSALYLCASSQDREDTQYFGPGTRLTVL.

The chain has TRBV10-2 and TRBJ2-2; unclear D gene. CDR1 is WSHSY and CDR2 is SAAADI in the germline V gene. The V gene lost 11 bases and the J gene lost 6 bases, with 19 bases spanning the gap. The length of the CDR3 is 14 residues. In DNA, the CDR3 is TGCGCCGCAGCCGCGGACCGCTCGGCCGGGGAGCTGTTTTTT. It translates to CAAAADRSAGELFF.

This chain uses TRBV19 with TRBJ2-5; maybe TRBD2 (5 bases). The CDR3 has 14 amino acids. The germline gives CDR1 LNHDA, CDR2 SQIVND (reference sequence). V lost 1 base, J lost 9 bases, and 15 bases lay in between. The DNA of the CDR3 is TGTGCCAGTAGTATAGGGACGGAGGCCCAGGCCCAGTACTTC. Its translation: CASSIGTEAQAQYF.

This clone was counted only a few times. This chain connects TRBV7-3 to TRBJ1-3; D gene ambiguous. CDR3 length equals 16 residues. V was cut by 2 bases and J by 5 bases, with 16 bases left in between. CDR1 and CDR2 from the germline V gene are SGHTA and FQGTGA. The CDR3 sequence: CASSLFVSVRRNTIYF. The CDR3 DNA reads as TGTGCCAGCAGCTTATTCGTTAGTGTGAGGAGAAACACCATATATTTT.

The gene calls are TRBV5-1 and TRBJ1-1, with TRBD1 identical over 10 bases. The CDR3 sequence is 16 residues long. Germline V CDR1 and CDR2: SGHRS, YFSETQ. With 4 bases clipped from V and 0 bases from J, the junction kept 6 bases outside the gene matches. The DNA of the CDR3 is TGCGCCAGCAGCAAGGACAGGGGGACTGTGAACACTGAAGCTTTCTTT. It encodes CASSKDRGTVNTEAFF.

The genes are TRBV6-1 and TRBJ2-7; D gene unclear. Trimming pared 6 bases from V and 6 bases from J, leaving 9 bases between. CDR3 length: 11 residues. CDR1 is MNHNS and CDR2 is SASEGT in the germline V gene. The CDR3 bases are TGTGCCAGCAGCCGCCGCGGCGAGCAGTACTTC. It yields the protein CASSRRGEQYF.

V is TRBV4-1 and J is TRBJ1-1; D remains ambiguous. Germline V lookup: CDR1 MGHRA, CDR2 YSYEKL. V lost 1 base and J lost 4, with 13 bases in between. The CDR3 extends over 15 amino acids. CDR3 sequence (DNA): TGCGCCAGCAGCCAAGGCAACAGCCTGAGCACTGAAGCTTTCTTT. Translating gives CASSQGNSLSTEAFF.

DNA for the CDR3: TGCGCCAGCAGCTTTAGCGGGGGCTCTATCTACGAGCAGTACTTC. This encodes CASSFSGGSIYEQYF. The chain has TRBV4-1 and TRBJ2-7; TRBD2 matches 9 bases. V was pared by 5 bases and J by 3 bases, with 8 bases of the junction left unmatched. The germline CDR1 and CDR2 sequences are MGHRA and YSYEKL. CDR3 length: 15 amino acids.

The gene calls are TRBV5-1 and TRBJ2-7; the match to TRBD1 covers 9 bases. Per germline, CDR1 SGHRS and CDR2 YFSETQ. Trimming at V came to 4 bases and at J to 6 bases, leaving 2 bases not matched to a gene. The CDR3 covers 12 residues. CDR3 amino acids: CASSPQGAEQYF. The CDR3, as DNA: TGCGCCAGCAGCCCACAGGGGGCCGAGCAGTACTTC.

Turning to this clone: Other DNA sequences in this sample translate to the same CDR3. CDR3 DNA sequence: TGCGCCAGCAGCTTGGGGGCATCCTACGAGCAGTACTTC. This codes for CASSLGASYEQYF. The chain joins TRBV5-1 to TRBJ2-7, with D unresolved. V was shortened by 0 bases and J by 1 base, with 5 bases between the two germline ends. CDR1 and CDR2 from the germline V gene are SGHRS and YFSETQ. There are 13 residues in the CDR3. Combining the CDR3 with reference TRBV5-1 and TRBJ2-7 gives the whole variable domain KAGVTQTPRYLIKTRGQQVTLSCSPISGHRSVSWYQQTPGQGLQFLFEYFSETQRNKGNFPGRFSGRQFSNSRSEMNVSTLELGDSALYLCASSLGASYEQYFGPGTRLTVT.

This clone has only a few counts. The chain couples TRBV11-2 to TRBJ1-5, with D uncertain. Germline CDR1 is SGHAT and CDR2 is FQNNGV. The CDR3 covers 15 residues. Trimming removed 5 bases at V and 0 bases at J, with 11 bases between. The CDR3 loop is CASSQDGYSNQPQHF. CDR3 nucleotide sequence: TGTGCCAGCAGCCAGGACGGATATAGCAATCAGCCCCAGCATTTT. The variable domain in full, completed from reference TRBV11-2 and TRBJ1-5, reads EAGVAQSPRYKIIEKRQSVAFWCNPISGHATLYWYQQILGQGPKLLIQFQNNGVVDDSQLPKDRFSAERLKGVDSTLKIQPAKLEDSAVYLCASSQDGYSNQPQHFGDGTRLSIL.

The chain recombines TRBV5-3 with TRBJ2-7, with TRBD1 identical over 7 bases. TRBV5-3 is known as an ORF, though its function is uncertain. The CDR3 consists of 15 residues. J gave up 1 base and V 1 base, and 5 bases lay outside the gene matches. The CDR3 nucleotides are TGTGCCAGAAGCTTGAGGGGACAGAAGTCCTACGAGCAGTACTTC. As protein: CARSLRGQKSYEQYF.

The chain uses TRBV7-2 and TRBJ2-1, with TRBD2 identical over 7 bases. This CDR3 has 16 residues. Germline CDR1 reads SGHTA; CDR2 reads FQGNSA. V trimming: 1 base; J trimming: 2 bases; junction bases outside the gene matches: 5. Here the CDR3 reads CASSLEGAGAYNEQFF. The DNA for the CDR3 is TGTGCCAGCAGCTTAGAGGGTGCGGGGGCCTACAATGAGCAGTTCTTC.

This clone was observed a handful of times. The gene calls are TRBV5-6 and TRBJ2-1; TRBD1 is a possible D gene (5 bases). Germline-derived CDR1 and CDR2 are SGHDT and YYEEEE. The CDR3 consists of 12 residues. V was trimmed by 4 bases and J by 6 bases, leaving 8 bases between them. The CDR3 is CASSIQANEQFF. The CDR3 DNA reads TGTGCCAGCAGCATACAGGCCAATGAGCAGTTCTTC.

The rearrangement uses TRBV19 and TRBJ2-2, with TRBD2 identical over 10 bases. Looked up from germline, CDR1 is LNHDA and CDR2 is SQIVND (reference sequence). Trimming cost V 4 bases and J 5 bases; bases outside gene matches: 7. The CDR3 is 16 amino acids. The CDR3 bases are TGTGCCAGTAGTACTCTAGCGGGAGATGGTACCGGGGAGCTGTTTTTT. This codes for CASSTLAGDGTGELFF. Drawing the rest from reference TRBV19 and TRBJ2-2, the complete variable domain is DGGITQSPKYLFRKEGQNVTLSCEQNLNHDAMYWYRQDPGQGLRLIYYSQIVNDFQKGDIAEGYSVSREKKESFPLTVTSAQKNPTAFYLCASSTLAGDGTGELFFGEGSRLTVL.

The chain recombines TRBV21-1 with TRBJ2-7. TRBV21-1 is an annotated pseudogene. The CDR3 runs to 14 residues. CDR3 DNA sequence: TGTGCCAGCAGCAAATGGGACGAGGGGTACGAGCAGTACTTC. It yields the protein CASSKWDEGYEQYF.

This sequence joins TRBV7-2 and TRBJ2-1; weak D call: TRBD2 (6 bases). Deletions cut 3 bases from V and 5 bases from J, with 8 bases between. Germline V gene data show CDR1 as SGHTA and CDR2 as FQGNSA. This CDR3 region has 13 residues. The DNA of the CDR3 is TGTGCCAGCAGCTTGACTAGACACAATGAGCAGTTCTTC. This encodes CASSLTRHNEQFF.

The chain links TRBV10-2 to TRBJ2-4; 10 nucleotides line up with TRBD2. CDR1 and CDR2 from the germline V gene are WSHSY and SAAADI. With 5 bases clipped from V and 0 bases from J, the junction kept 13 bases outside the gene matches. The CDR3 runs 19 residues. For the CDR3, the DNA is TGCGCCAGCAGTTTTACGACTAGCGGGTCCGACCTAGCCAAAAACATTCAGTACTTC. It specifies CASSFTTSGSDLAKNIQYF.

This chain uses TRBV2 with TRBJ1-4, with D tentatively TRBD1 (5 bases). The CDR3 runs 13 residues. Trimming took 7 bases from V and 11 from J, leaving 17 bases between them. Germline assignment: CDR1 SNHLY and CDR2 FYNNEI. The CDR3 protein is CASKQAGEWKLFF. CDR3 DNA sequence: TGTGCCAGCAAACAGGCCGGGGAGTGGAAACTGTTTTTT.

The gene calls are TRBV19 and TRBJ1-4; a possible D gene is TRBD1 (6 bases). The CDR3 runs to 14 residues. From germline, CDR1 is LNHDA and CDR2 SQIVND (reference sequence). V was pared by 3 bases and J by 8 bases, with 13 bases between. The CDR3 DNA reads TGTGCCAGTAGTATTTCCGGGGGCCGGGAAAAACTGTTTTTT. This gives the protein CASSISGGREKLFF.

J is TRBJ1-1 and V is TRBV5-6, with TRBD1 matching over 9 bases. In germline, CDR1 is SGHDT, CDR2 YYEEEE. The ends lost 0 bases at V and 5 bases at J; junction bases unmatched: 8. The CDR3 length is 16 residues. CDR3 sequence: CASSLEQGARITEAFF. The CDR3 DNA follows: TGTGCCAGCAGCTTGGAACAGGGGGCGCGGATAACTGAAGCTTTCTTT. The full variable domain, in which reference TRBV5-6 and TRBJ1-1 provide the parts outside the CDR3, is DAGVTQSPTHLIKTRGQQVTLRCSPKSGHDTVSWYQQALGQGPQFIFQYYEEEERQRGNFPDRFSGHQFPNYSSELNVNALLLGDSALYLCASSLEQGARITEAFFGQGTRLTVV.

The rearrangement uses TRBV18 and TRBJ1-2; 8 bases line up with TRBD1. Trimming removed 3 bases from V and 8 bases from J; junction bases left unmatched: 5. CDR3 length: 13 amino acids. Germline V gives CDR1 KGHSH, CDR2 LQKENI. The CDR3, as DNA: TGTGCCAGCTCACCCGACAGGGGTATGGGCTACACCTTC. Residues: CASSPDRGMGYTF.

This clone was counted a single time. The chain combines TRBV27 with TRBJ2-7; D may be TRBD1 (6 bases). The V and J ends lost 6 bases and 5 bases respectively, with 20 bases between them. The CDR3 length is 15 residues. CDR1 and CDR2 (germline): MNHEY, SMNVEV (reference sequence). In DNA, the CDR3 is TGTGCCAGCAGAGGGCTCGGGACACTTAAGAACGAGCAGTACTTC. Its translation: CASRGLGTLKNEQYF.

The CDR3 nucleotides are TGCGCCAGCAGTCAACCAGGGGCAGGGCGATACTATGGCTACACCTTC. This translates into CASSQPGAGRYYGYTF. The chain has TRBV23-1 and TRBJ1-2, with D maybe TRBD1 (6 bases). TRBV23-1 is identified as an open reading frame with a role that is uncertain. The V gene lost 2 bases and the J gene lost 3 bases, with 16 bases spanning the gap. The CDR3 has 16 residues.